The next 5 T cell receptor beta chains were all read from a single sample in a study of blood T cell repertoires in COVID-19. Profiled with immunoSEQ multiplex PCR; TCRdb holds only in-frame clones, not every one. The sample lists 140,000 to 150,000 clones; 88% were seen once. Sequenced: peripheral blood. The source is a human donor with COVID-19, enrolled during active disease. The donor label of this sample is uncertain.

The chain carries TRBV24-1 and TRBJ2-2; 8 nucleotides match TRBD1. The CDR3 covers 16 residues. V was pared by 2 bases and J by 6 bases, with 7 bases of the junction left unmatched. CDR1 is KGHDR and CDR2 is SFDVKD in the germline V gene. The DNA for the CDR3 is TGTGCCACCAGTGATTCAGGGGGCAGGGGGGCCGGGGAGCTGTTTTTT. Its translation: CATSDSGGRGAGELFF.

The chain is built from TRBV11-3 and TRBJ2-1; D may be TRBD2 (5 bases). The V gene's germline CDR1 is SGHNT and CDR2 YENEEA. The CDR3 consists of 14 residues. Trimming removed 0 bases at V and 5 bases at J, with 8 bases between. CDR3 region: CASSLELVDNEQFF. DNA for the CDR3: TGTGCCAGCAGCTTAGAACTAGTTGACAATGAGCAGTTCTTC. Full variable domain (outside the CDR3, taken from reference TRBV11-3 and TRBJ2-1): EAGVVQSPRYKIIEKKQPVAFWCNPISGHNTLYWYLQNLGQGPELLIRYENEEAVDDSQLPKDRFSAERLKGVDSTLKIQPAELGDSAVYLCASSLELVDNEQFFGPGTRLTVL.

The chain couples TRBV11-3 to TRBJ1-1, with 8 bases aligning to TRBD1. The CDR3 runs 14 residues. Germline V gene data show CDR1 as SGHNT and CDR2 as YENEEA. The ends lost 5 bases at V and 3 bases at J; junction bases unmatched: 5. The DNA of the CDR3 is TGTGCCAGCAGCGCCCAGGGGGCTCACACTGAAGCTTTCTTT. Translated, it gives CASSAQGAHTEAFF.

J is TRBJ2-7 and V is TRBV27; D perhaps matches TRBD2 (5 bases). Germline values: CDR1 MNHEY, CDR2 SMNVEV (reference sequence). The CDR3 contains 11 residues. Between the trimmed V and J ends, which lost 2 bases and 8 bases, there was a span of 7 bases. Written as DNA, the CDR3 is TGTGCCAGCAGTTTACCCGGGAAGCAGTACTTC. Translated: CASSLPGKQYF.

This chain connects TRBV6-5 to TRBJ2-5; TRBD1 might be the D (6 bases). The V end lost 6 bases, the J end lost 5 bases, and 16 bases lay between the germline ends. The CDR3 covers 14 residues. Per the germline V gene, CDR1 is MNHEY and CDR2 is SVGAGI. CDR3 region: CASSGTQGRETQYF. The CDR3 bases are TGTGCCAGCAGCGGGACCCAGGGGCGGGAGACCCAGTACTTC.